This is a list of T cell receptor beta chains from one sample in a study of OX40 agonist ivuxolimab in advanced cancers. Repertoires were generated with immunoSEQ multiplex PCR, while TCRdb's copy carries only in-frame clones and drops some. The sample records about 150,000 clones, 90% being singletons. Sample: CD4+ or CD8+ T cells sorted from blood, taken in a trial of the OX40 agonist ivuxolimab. These receptors were obtained from an adult with an advanced solid tumor such as melanoma, head and neck, liver or kidney cancer. CDR3s include the opening cysteine and the closing phenylalanine or tryptophan. The D gene is left open where the match is weak. Where a row states a size, it is once, few, many or the class of an expanded clone; other rows omit it.

d_call: NA; clone_size: NA; j_call: TRBJ2-5; cdr3_length: 15; v_call: TRBV4-3; cdr3_aa: CASSQTAGGQETQYF; cdr3_nt: TGCGCCAGTAGCCAAACCGCCGGTGGCCAAGAGACCCAGTACTTC
d_call: TRBD2; clone_size: NA; j_call: TRBJ2-1; cdr3_length: 15; v_call: TRBV19; cdr3_aa: CASRQLAGGHNEQFF; cdr3_nt: TGTGCCAGTAGGCAGCTAGCGGGAGGACACAATGAGCAGTTCTTC
d_call: TRBD1; clone_size: NA; j_call: TRBJ1-2; cdr3_length: 14; v_call: TRBV6-5; cdr3_aa: CASGGLGQNYGYTF; cdr3_nt: TGTGCCAGCGGGGGCTTGGGACAGAACTATGGCTACACCTTC
d_call: NA; clone_size: NA; j_call: TRBJ2-7; cdr3_length: 13; v_call: TRBV29-1; cdr3_aa: CSVEEPRVGEQYF; cdr3_nt: TGCAGCGTTGAAGAACCCAGGGTAGGGGAGCAGTACTTC
d_call: NA; clone_size: once; j_call: TRBJ2-6; cdr3_length: 16; v_call: TRBV18; cdr3_aa: CASSLALSSGANVLTF; cdr3_nt: TGTGCCAGCTCCCTCGCATTAAGCTCTGGGGCCAACGTCCTGACTTTC
d_call: TRBD2; clone_size: NA; j_call: TRBJ2-7; cdr3_length: 14; v_call: TRBV28; cdr3_aa: CASIPSGRGHEQYF; cdr3_nt: TGTGCCAGCATCCCTAGCGGGAGGGGCCACGAGCAGTACTTC
d_call: NA; clone_size: NA; j_call: TRBJ1-2; cdr3_length: 12; v_call: TRBV29-1; cdr3_aa: CSVEGGRAGYTF; cdr3_nt: TGCAGCGTTGAAGGCGGGAGAGCTGGCTACACCTTC
d_call: NA; clone_size: NA; j_call: TRBJ1-5; cdr3_length: 15; v_call: TRBV2; cdr3_aa: CASSGGTDRNQPQHF; cdr3_nt: TGTGCCAGCAGCGGAGGGACGGACCGAAATCAGCCCCAGCATTTT
d_call: TRBD1; clone_size: NA; j_call: TRBJ1-1; cdr3_length: 18; v_call: TRBV7-9; cdr3_aa: CASSLGRGPDRANTEAFF; cdr3_nt: TGTGCCAGCAGCTTAGGGAGGGGGCCTGACAGGGCAAACACTGAAGCTTTCTTT
d_call: NA; clone_size: NA; j_call: TRBJ2-2; cdr3_length: 13; v_call: TRBV6-1; cdr3_aa: CASSIVGEGELFF; cdr3_nt: TGTGCCAGCAGTATCGTGGGGGAAGGGGAGCTGTTTTTT
d_call: NA; clone_size: few; j_call: TRBJ1-2; cdr3_length: 14; v_call: TRBV5-1; cdr3_aa: CASSIDGAGYGYTF; cdr3_nt: TGCGCCAGCTCAATAGACGGAGCCGGCTATGGCTACACCTTC
d_call: NA; clone_size: NA; j_call: TRBJ1-1; cdr3_length: 14; v_call: TRBV6-1; cdr3_aa: CASRVQGSNTEAFF; cdr3_nt: TGTGCCAGCAGGGTACAGGGATCGAACACTGAAGCTTTCTTT
d_call: NA; clone_size: NA; j_call: TRBJ1-5; cdr3_length: 17; v_call: TRBV27; cdr3_aa: CASSLRAVLMGNQPQHF; cdr3_nt: TGTGCCAGCAGTTTACGTGCGGTCTTAATGGGCAATCAGCCCCAGCATTTT
d_call: NA; clone_size: NA; j_call: TRBJ2-7; cdr3_length: 14; v_call: TRBV27; cdr3_aa: CASSLGRNSYEQYF; cdr3_nt: TGTGCCAGCAGTTTAGGACGGAATAGCTACGAGCAGTACTTC
d_call: NA; clone_size: NA; j_call: TRBJ2-1; cdr3_length: 15; v_call: TRBV19; cdr3_aa: CASSGAGAPSDEQFF; cdr3_nt: TGTGCCAGTTCCGGGGCAGGGGCGCCCTCGGATGAGCAGTTCTTC
d_call: TRBD1; clone_size: NA; j_call: TRBJ2-5; cdr3_length: 14; v_call: TRBV7-3; cdr3_aa: CASSDGTVGETQYF; cdr3_nt: TGTGCCAGCAGCGACGGGACAGTAGGGGAGACCCAGTACTTC
d_call: NA; clone_size: NA; j_call: TRBJ2-1; cdr3_length: 16; v_call: TRBV28; cdr3_aa: CASSLYQRTSYNEQFF; cdr3_nt: TGTGCCAGCAGTTTATACCAGCGGACCTCCTACAATGAGCAGTTCTTC
d_call: NA; clone_size: NA; j_call: TRBJ1-1; cdr3_length: 11; v_call: TRBV6-1; cdr3_aa: CASSERLEAFF; cdr3_nt: TGTGCCAGCAGTGAACGGTTAGAAGCTTTCTTT
d_call: NA; clone_size: NA; j_call: TRBJ2-7; cdr3_length: 13; v_call: TRBV28; cdr3_aa: CASRDLQGYEQYF; cdr3_nt: TGTGCCAGCAGGGACCTACAGGGCTACGAGCAGTACTTC
d_call: NA; clone_size: NA; j_call: TRBJ2-7; cdr3_length: 15; v_call: TRBV4-2; cdr3_aa: CASSPGTVSSYEQYF; cdr3_nt: TGTGCCAGCAGCCCGGGGACTGTGAGCTCCTACGAGCAGTACTTC
d_call: TRBD1; clone_size: NA; j_call: TRBJ1-1; cdr3_length: 14; v_call: TRBV12-5; cdr3_aa: CASGQQGLGTEAFF; cdr3_nt: TGTGCTAGTGGCCAACAGGGGTTGGGAACTGAAGCTTTCTTT
d_call: NA; clone_size: NA; j_call: TRBJ1-2; cdr3_length: 14; v_call: TRBV27; cdr3_aa: CASSAQRANYGYTF; cdr3_nt: TGTGCCAGCAGCGCACAAAGAGCTAACTATGGCTACACCTTC
d_call: TRBD1; clone_size: many; j_call: TRBJ2-7; cdr3_length: 14; v_call: TRBV27; cdr3_aa: CASSLGQGLREQYF; cdr3_nt: TGTGCCAGCAGTTTGGGACAGGGGCTGCGGGAGCAGTACTTC
d_call: TRBD2; clone_size: NA; j_call: TRBJ2-1; cdr3_length: 17; v_call: TRBV4-3; cdr3_aa: CASSQDLTGGPYNEQFF; cdr3_nt: TGCGCCAGCAGCCAAGATTTAACGGGAGGCCCCTACAATGAGCAGTTCTTC
d_call: NA; clone_size: NA; j_call: TRBJ1-5; cdr3_length: 11; v_call: TRBV7-7; cdr3_aa: CASSGRRAQHF; cdr3_nt: TGTGCTAGCAGCGGACGACGGGCCCAGCATTTT
d_call: NA; clone_size: NA; j_call: TRBJ2-1; cdr3_length: 17; v_call: TRBV28; cdr3_aa: CASRLGGAQGDYNEQFF; cdr3_nt: TGTGCCAGCAGGTTGGGGGGGGCCCAGGGCGACTACAATGAGCAGTTCTTC
d_call: NA; clone_size: few; j_call: TRBJ2-7; cdr3_length: 14; v_call: TRBV5-1; cdr3_aa: CASSLAAASYEQYF; cdr3_nt: TGCGCCAGCAGCTTGGCAGCGGCCTCCTACGAGCAGTACTTC